This T cell receptor (beta chain) was sequenced for a study of blood T cell repertoires in COVID-19. About the research overall: T cells, B-cell-depleted T cells, or PBMCs supplied cDNA or gDNA.

In the study's own analysis: Using reference gene primer amplification, nucleated cell counts were estimated. Clones were sequenced by immunoSEQ multiplex PCR, and TCRdb holds only the in-frame ones, with some missing. That table gives V, J and clone size, and the DNA gave D and trimming. The sample yields about 130,000 clones, 65% to 90% seen once. Looked up from germline, CDR1 is MNHEY and CDR2 is SVGAGI. Trimming cost V 7 bases and J 3 bases, with 12 bases left between them. This CDR3 has 13 amino acids. The receptor's source is an elderly woman with acute or convalescent COVID-19. This sequence joins TRBV6-5 and TRBJ2-5; D might be TRBD2 (5 bases). The specimen was peripheral blood. CDR3 loop: CASTKDGEETQYF. CDR3 nucleotides: TGTGCCAGCACCAAAGACGGGGAAGAGACCCAGTACTTC.